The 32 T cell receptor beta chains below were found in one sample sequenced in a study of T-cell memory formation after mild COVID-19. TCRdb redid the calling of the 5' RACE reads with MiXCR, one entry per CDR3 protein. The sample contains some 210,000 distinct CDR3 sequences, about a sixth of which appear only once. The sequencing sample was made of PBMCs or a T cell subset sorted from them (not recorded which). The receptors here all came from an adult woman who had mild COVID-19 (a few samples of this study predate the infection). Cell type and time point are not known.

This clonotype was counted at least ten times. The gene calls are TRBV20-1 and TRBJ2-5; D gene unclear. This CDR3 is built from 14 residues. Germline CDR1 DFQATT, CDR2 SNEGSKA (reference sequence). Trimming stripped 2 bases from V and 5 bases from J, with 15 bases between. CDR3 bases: TGCAGTGCTAGAAGGACCCAATGGCGGGAGACCCAGTACTTC. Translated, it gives CSARRTQWRETQYF.

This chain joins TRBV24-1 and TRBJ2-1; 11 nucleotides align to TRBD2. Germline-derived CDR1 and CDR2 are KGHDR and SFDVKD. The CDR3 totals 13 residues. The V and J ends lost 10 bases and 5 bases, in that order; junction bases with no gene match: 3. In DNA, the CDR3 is TGTGCCACGGGACTAGCGGTCAACAATGAGCAGTTCTTC. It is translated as CATGLAVNNEQFF.

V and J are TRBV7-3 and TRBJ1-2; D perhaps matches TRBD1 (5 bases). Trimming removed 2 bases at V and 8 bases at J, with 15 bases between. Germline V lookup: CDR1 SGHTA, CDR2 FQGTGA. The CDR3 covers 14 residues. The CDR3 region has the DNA TGTGCCAGCAGCTTATCGGGTCAGGGTGAAGGCTACACCTTC. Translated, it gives CASSLSGQGEGYTF.

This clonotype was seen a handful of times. CDR3 residues: CASSPRGDTYNEQFF. CDR3 nucleotide sequence: TGCGCCAGCAGCCCCCGGGGAGATACCTACAATGAGCAGTTCTTC. This chain joins TRBV5-1 and TRBJ2-1; possibly TRBD2 for D (5 bases). In germline, CDR1 is SGHRS, CDR2 YFSETQ. V dropped 4 bases and J dropped 2 bases, with 13 bases sitting between them. This CDR3 region has 15 residues.

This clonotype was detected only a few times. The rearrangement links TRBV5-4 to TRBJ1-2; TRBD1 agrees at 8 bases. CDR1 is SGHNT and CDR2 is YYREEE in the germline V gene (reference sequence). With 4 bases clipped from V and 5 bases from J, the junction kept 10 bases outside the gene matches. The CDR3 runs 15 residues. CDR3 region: CASSARQGARYGYTF. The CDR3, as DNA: TGTGCCAGCAGCGCTAGGCAGGGGGCGAGGTATGGCTACACCTTC.

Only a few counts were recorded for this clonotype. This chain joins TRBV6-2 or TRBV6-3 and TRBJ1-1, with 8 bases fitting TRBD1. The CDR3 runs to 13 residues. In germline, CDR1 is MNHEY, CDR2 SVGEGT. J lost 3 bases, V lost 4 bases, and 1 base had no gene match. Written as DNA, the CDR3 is TGTGCCAGCAGTTCAGGGGGCCACACTGAAGCTTTCTTT. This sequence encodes CASSSGGHTEAFF.

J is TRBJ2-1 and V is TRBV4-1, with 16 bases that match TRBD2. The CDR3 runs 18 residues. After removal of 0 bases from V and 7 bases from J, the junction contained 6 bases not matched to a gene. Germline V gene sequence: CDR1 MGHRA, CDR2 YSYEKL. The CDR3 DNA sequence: TGCGCCAGCAGCCAAGATACGGGACTAGCGGGGGGGCGGAATGAGCAGTTCTTC. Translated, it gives CASSQDTGLAGGRNEQFF.

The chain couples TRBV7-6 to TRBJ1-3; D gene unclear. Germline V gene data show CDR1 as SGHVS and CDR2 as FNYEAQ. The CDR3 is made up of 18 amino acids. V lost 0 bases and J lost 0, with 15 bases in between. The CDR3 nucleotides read TGTGCCAGCAGCTTAGCTATAGGTGCAGTAGCCTCTGGAAACACCATATATTTT. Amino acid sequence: CASSLAIGAVASGNTIYF.

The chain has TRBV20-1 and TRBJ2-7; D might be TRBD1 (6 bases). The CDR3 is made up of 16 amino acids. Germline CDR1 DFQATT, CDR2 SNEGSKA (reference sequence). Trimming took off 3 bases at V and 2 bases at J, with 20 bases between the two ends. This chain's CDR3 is CSARDSARGFTYEQYF. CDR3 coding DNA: TGCAGTGCTAGGGATTCGGCCAGGGGCTTCACCTACGAGCAGTACTTC.

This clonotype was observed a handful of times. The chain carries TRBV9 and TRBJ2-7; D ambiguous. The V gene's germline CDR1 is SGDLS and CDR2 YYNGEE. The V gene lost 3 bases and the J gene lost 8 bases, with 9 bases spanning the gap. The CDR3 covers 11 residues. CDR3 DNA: TGTGCCAGCAGCGCAGGATTTCAGCAGTACTTC. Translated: CASSAGFQQYF.

CDR3 DNA sequence: TGTGCCAGCAGTCTAGCGGGAGTAAAGAACACTGAAGCTTTCTTT. Residues: CASSLAGVKNTEAFF. The chain is built from TRBV3-1 and TRBJ1-1; D remains ambiguous. Trimming took off 6 bases at V and 1 base at J, with 15 bases between the two ends. The germline gives CDR1 LGHDT, CDR2 YNNKEL (reference sequence). CDR3 length equals 15 residues.

The CDR3 coding sequence is TGTGCCAGCAGCTTTTGGGGATCCGGAGGCGGGACAGGGGGTAACACCTTC. Protein sequence: CASSFWGSGGGTGGNTF. The rearrangement links TRBV5-5 to TRBJ1-2; 11 bases match TRBD1. Per the germline V gene, CDR1 is SGHKS and CDR2 is YYEKEE (reference sequence). J lost 12 bases, V lost 2 bases, and 18 bases had no gene match. This CDR3 is built from 17 residues.

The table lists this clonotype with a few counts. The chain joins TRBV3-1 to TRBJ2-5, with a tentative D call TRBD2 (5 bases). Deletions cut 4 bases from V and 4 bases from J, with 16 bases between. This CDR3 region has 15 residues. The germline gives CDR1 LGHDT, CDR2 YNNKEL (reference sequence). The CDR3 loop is CASSPPGRGPETQYF. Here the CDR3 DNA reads TGTGCCAGCAGCCCTCCGGGAAGAGGCCCAGAGACCCAGTACTTC.

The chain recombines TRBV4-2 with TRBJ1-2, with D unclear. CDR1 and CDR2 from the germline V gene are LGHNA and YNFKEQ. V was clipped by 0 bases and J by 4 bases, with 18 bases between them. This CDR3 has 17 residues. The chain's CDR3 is CASSQDLGSRRGYGYTF. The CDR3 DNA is TGTGCCAGCAGCCAAGATTTAGGATCCAGGCGAGGCTATGGCTACACCTTC.

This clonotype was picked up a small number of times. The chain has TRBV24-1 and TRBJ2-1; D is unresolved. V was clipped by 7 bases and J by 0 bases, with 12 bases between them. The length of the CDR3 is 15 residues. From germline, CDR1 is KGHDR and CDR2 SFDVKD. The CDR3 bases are TGTGCCACCAGCCCCCCCACGAGCTCCTACAATGAGCAGTTCTTC. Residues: CATSPPTSSYNEQFF.

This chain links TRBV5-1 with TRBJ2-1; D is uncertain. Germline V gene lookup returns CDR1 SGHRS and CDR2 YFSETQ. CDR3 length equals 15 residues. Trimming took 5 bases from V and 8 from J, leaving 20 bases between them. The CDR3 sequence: CASSPWADRVDEQFF. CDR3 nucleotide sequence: TGCGCCAGCAGTCCGTGGGCGGATCGGGTGGATGAGCAGTTCTTC. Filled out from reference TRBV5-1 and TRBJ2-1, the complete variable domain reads KAGVTQTPRYLIKTRGQQVTLSCSPISGHRSVSWYQQTPGQGLQFLFEYFSETQRNKGNFPGRFSGRQFSNSRSEMNVSTLELGDSALYLCASSPWADRVDEQFFGPGTRLTVL.

CDR3 region: CASRQGLADQETQYF. The CDR3 DNA is TGTGCCAGCAGACAGGGACTAGCGGATCAAGAGACCCAGTACTTC. J is TRBJ2-5 and V is TRBV11-3; 11 bases are shared with TRBD2. Germline CDR1 is SGHNT and CDR2 is YENEEA. V shed 6 bases, J shed 2 bases, and the junction held 5 bases outside the gene matches. The CDR3 has 15 residues.

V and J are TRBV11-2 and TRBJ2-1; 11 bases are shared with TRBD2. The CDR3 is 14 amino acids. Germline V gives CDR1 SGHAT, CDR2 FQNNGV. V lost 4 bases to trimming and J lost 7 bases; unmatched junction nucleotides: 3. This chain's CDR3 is CASSSWTSGNEQFF. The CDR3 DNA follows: TGTGCCAGCAGCTCCTGGACTAGCGGGAATGAGCAGTTCTTC.

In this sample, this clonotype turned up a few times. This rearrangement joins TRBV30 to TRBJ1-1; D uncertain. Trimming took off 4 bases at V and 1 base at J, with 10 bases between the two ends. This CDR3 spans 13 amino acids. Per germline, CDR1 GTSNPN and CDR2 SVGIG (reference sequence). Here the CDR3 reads CAWNKGGNTEAFF. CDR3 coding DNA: TGTGCCTGGAACAAGGGAGGGAACACTGAAGCTTTCTTT.

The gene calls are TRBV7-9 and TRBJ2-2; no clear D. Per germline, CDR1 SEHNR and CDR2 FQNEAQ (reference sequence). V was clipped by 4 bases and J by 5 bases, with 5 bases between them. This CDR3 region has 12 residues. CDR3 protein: CASSYDTGELFF. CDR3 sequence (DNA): TGTGCCAGCAGCTACGATACCGGGGAGCTGTTTTTT.

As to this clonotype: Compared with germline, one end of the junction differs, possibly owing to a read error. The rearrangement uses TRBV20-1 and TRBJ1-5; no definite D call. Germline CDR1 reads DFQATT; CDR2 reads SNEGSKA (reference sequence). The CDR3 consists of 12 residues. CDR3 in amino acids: CSPSSGSQPQHF. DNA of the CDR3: TGCAGTCCTAGCTCCGGGAGTCAGCCCCAGCATTTT.

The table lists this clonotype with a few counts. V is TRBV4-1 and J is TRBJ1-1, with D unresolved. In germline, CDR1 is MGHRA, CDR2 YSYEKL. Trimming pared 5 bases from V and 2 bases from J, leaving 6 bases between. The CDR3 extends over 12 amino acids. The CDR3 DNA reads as TGCGCCAGCAGCACTACCAACACTGAAGCTTTCTTT. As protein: CASSTTNTEAFF.

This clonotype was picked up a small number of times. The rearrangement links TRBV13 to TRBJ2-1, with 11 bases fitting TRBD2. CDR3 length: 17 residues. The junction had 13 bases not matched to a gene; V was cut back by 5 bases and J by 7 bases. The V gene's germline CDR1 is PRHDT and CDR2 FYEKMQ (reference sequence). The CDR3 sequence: CASSRTLAGGPGNEQFF. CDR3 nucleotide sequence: TGTGCCAGCAGCCGTACTTTAGCGGGGGGGCCGGGGAATGAGCAGTTCTTC.

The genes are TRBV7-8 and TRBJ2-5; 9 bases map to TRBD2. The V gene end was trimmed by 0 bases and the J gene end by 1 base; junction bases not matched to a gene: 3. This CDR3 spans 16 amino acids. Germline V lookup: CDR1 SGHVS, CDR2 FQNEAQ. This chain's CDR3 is CASSLAPSGTQETQYF. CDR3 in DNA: TGTGCCAGCAGCTTAGCACCTAGCGGGACCCAAGAGACCCAGTACTTC.

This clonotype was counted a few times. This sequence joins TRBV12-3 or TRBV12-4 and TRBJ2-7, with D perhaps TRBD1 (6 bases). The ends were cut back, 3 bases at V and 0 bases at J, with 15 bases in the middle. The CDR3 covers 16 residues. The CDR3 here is CASSFGKGVYSYEQYF. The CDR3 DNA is TGTGCCAGCAGTTTTGGGAAGGGGGTTTACTCCTACGAGCAGTACTTC.

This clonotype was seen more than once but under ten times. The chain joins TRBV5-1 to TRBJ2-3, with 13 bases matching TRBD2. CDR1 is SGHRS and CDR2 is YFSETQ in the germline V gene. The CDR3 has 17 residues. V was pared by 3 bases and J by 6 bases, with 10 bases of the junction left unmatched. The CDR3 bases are TGCGCCAGCAGCTCAAGCTGGACTAGCGGGGGAGGGGATACGCAGTATTTT. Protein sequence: CASSSSWTSGGGDTQYF.

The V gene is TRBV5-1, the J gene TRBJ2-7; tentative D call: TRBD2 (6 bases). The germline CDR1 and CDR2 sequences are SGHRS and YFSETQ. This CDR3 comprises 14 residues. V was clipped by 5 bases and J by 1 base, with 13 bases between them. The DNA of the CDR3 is TGCGCCAGCAGGAACCCGGGACTTTCCTACGAGCAGTACTTC. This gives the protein CASRNPGLSYEQYF.

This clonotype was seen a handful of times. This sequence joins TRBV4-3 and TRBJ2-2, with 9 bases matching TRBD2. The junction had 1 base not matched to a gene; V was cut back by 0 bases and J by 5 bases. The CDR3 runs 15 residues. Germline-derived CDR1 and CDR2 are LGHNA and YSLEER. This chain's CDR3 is CASSQESGRTGELFF. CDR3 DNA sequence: TGCGCCAGCAGCCAAGAGAGCGGGAGGACCGGGGAGCTGTTTTTT.

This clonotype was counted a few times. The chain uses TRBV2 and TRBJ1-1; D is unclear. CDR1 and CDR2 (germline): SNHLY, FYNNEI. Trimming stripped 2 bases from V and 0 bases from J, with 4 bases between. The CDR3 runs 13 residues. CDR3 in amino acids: CASSEPVNTEAFF. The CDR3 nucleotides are TGTGCCAGCAGTGAACCCGTGAACACTGAAGCTTTCTTT.

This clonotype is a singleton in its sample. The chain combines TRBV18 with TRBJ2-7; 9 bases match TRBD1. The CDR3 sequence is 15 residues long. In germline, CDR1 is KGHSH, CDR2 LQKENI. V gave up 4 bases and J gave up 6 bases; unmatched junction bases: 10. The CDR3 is CASSHRTGVRSEQYF. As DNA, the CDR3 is TGTGCCAGCTCACACCGGACAGGGGTGCGGAGCGAGCAGTACTTC.

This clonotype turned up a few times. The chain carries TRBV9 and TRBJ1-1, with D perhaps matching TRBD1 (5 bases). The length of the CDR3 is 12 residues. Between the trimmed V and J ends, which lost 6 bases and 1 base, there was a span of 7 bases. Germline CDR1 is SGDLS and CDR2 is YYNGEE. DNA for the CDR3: TGTGCCAGCACAGGGCCGAACACTGAAGCTTTCTTT. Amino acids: CASTGPNTEAFF. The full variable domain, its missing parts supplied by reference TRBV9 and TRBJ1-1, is DSGVTQTPKHLITATGQRVTLRCSPRSGDLSVYWYQQSLDQGLQFLIQYYNGEERAKGNILERFSAQQFPDLHSELNLSSLELGDSALYFCASTGPNTEAFFGQGTRLTVV.

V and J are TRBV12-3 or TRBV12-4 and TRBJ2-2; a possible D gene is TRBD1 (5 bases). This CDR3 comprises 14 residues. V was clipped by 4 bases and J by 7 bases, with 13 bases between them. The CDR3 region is CASSWSDTGGELFF. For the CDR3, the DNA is TGTGCCAGCAGTTGGTCAGACACAGGCGGGGAGCTGTTTTTT.